The 15 T cell receptor beta chains given below trace back to one sample, sequenced in a study of cytomegalovirus exposure and HLA in healthy donors (dated by TCRdb to 2016 to 2017). Libraries were prepared through the immunoSEQ multiplex PCR assay. A mixture of 60 forward primers for TCR Vbeta segments and 13 reverse primers for TCR Jbeta segments was used in the multiplex PCR. Entries here come from immuneACCESS through TCRdb and include only in-frame sequences with V and J called. Some clones fail to appear in such tables; in the studies checked, an unresolved V gene covers under half of the shortfall, and the cause of the remainder is unknown. The sample table gives about 200,000 clones. The ten top clones hold around 0.95% of the sample. The sample consisted of PBMCs. The receptors originated from a woman between 25 and 40 years old in good health and CMV-seropositive.

V and J are TRBV5-1 and TRBJ1-1; 9 bases line up with TRBD1. Germline V gene lookup returns CDR1 SGHRS and CDR2 YFSETQ. V shed 7 bases and J 4 bases; nucleotides not matched to a gene: 8. The CDR3 spans 14 residues. The CDR3 DNA sequence: TGCGCCAGCGGACGGGGGACAGGGACCACTGAAGCTTTCTTT. This translates into CASGRGTGTTEAFF.

The chain employs TRBV5-1 and TRBJ1-1; possible D gene TRBD1, 6 bases. The V gene lost 4 bases and the J gene lost 5 bases, with 15 bases spanning the gap. The CDR3 loop spans 14 amino acids. Germline lookup yields CDR1 SGHRS and CDR2 YFSETQ. This chain's CDR3 is CASSLTTGRTEAFF. The CDR3 DNA is TGCGCCAGCAGCCTAACGACAGGTCGGACTGAAGCTTTCTTT.

This chain connects TRBV7-2 to TRBJ2-5; TRBD1 might be the D (5 bases). Trimming shortened V by 2 bases and J by 5 bases, and 6 bases separated the two germline ends. The CDR3 consists of 12 residues. Per germline, CDR1 SGHTA and CDR2 FQGNSA. CDR3 bases: TGTGCCAGCAGCTTATCAGGGGAGACCCAGTACTTC. This sequence encodes CASSLSGETQYF.

This sequence joins TRBV5-4 and TRBJ2-5; D is unresolved. V was shortened by 4 bases and J by 5 bases, with 6 bases between the two germline ends. Germline CDR1 reads SGHNT; CDR2 reads YYREEE (reference sequence). This CDR3 region has 11 residues. The CDR3 sequence: CASSTEETQYF. CDR3 DNA sequence: TGTGCCAGCAGCACCGAGGAGACCCAGTACTTC.

This sequence joins TRBV14 and TRBJ1-1; 7 bases line up with TRBD1. Germline V CDR1 and CDR2: SGHDN, FVKESK. V shed 2 bases, J shed 3 bases, and the junction held 6 bases outside the gene matches. The length of the CDR3 is 15 residues. DNA of the CDR3: TGTGCCAGCAGCCAACTAGGGGGACAGTACACTGAAGCTTTCTTT. It encodes CASSQLGGQYTEAFF.

The CDR3 sequence is CSVGRGAYGYTF. CDR3 in DNA: TGCAGCGTTGGCAGGGGAGCTTATGGCTACACCTTC. This rearrangement joins TRBV29-1 to TRBJ1-2, with D possibly TRBD1 on 6 matching bases. The CDR3 is made up of 12 amino acids. Looked up from germline, CDR1 is SQVTM and CDR2 is ANQGSEA. The V end was cut by 4 bases, the J end by 5 bases, with 11 bases between.

The chain uses TRBV5-5 and TRBJ2-3; TRBD2 matches at 9 bases. CDR1 and CDR2 from the germline V gene are SGHKS and YYEKEE (reference sequence). Germline trimming cut 1 base from V and 1 base from J; bases unmatched to any gene: 4. This CDR3 is 16 amino acids long. In nucleotides, the CDR3 is TGTGCCAGCAGCTTGTCGGCGGGGGGGCGCACAGATACGCAGTATTTT. The encoded protein is CASSLSAGGRTDTQYF.

V and J are TRBV27 and TRBJ2-7; perhaps TRBD2 as D (5 bases). CDR3 length: 15 amino acids. Trimming cost V 0 bases and J 2 bases, with 11 bases left between them. From germline, CDR1 is MNHEY and CDR2 SMNVEV (reference sequence). The CDR3 DNA reads as TGTGCCAGCAGTTTATCGATAGCGACTACCTACGAGCAGTACTTC. Its translation is CASSLSIATTYEQYF.

The chain employs TRBV7-2 and TRBJ1-3, with D uncertain. CDR1 is SGHTA, CDR2 FQGNSA, per germline. The CDR3 extends over 12 amino acids. V was clipped by 4 bases and J by 6 bases, with 7 bases between them. In DNA form, the CDR3 reads TGTGCCAGCAGCTCGTTCCCAAACACCATATATTTT. Amino acid sequence: CASSSFPNTIYF.

The chain links TRBV2 to TRBJ2-1; no clear D. The germline V gene has CDR1 SNHLY and CDR2 FYNNEI. CDR3 length equals 14 residues. The germline V and J ends were trimmed by 6 bases and 6 bases, with 15 bases remaining between them. The CDR3 coding sequence is TGTGCCAGCAGGTCCGGTTTGCCGTTCAATGAGCAGTTCTTC. It specifies CASRSGLPFNEQFF.

This chain connects TRBV6-5 to TRBJ1-2, with 8 nucleotides matching TRBD1. The germline V gene encodes CDR1 MNHEY and CDR2 SVGAGI. CDR3 length: 16 residues. V lost 0 bases, J lost 0 bases, and 3 bases stayed unmatched. The CDR3 protein is CASSYSGQATNYGYTF. The CDR3 coding sequence is TGTGCCAGCAGTTACTCGGGACAGGCAACTAACTATGGCTACACCTTC.

The rearrangement links TRBV27 to TRBJ1-6; TRBD1 matches 8 bases. This CDR3 region has 13 residues. Germline-derived CDR1 and CDR2 are MNHEY and SMNVEV (reference sequence). V shed 8 bases, J shed 10 bases, and the junction held 7 bases outside the gene matches. CDR3 region: CASSTGDGSPLHF. CDR3 DNA: TGTGCCAGCTCGACAGGGGATGGGTCACCCCTCCACTTT.

V gene TRBV28 combines with J gene TRBJ2-1; 9 bases line up with TRBD1. Germline CDR1 is MDHEN and CDR2 is SYDVKM. The CDR3 is made up of 16 amino acids. With V trimmed by 2 bases and J by 1 base, 3 bases remained unmatched. CDR3 DNA sequence: TGTGCCAGCAGTTTAACGGGACAGGGATCCTACAATGAGCAGTTCTTC. Its translation: CASSLTGQGSYNEQFF.

V gene TRBV28 combines with J gene TRBJ2-1; 7 bases fit TRBD2. The germline V gene has CDR1 MDHEN and CDR2 SYDVKM. This CDR3 region has 16 residues. The V gene end was trimmed by 8 bases and the J gene end by 6 bases; junction bases not matched to a gene: 16. In nucleotides, the CDR3 is TGTGCCAGCGGGAGTAAGGGCCTAGCGGAGCCCAATGAGCAGTTCTTC. It translates to CASGSKGLAEPNEQFF.

The gene calls are TRBV5-6 and TRBJ1-1, with a possible D match to TRBD1 (5 bases). This CDR3 comprises 16 residues. V lost 0 bases and J lost 4, with 16 bases in between. Germline CDR1 reads SGHDT; CDR2 reads YYEEEE. The CDR3 DNA reads as TGTGCCAGCAGCTTGGCCGGGGTGGGGGGAGGCACTGAAGCTTTCTTT. Translated, it gives CASSLAGVGGGTEAFF.